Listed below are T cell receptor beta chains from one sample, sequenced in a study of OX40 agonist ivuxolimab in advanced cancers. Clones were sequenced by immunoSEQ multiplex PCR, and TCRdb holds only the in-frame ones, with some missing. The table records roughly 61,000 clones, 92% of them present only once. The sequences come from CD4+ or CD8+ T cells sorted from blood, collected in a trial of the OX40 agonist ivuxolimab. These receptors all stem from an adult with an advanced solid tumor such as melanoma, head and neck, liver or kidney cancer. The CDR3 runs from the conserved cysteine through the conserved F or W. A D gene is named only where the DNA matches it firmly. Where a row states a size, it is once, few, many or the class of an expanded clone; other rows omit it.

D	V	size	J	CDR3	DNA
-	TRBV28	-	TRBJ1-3	CASISAGEAGNTIYF	TGTGCCAGCATTTCGGCGGGGGAGGCTGGAAACACCATATATTTT
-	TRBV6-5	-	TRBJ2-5	CASSLGGEETQYF	TGTGCCAGCAGTTTAGGAGGAGAAGAGACCCAGTACTTC
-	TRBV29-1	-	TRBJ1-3	CSVDGNRDKLNTIYF	TGCAGCGTTGATGGAAATAGAGACAAACTAAACACCATATATTTT
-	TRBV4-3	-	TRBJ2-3	CASSQDWATDSTDTQYF	TGCGCCAGCAGCCAAGATTGGGCCACCGATAGCACAGATACGCAGTATTTT
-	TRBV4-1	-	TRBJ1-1	CASSQVIQGEAFF	TGCGCCAGCAGCCAAGTTATTCAGGGGGAAGCTTTCTTT
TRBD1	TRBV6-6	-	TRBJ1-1	CASSPWTGLTEAFF	TGTGCCAGCAGCCCTTGGACAGGGCTTACTGAAGCTTTCTTT
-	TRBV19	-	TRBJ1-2	CASSPSYGYTF	TGTGCCAGTAGTCCTAGTTATGGCTACACCTTC
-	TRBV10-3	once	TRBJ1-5	CAISESYNGNQPQHF	TGTGCCATCAGTGAGTCGTACAACGGTAATCAGCCCCAGCATTTT
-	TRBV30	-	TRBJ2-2	CAWNGDGAVDTGELFF	TGTGCCTGGAATGGCGATGGGGCAGTGGACACCGGGGAGCTGTTTTTT
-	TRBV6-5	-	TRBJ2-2	CASSYAEAGELFF	TGTGCCAGCAGTTACGCGGAAGCCGGGGAGCTGTTTTTT
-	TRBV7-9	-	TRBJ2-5	CASSPPMSETQYF	TGTGCCAGCAGCCCCCCTATGTCGGAGACCCAGTACTTC
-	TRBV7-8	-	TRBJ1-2	CASSLWAGSVSYGYTF	TGTGCCAGCAGCTTATGGGCCGGGTCGGTTAGCTATGGCTACACCTTC
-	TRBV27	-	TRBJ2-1	CASSLPYGEQFF	TGTGCCAGCAGTCTCCCCTACGGGGAGCAGTTCTTC
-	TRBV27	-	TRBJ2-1	CASGYPYNEQFF	TGTGCCAGTGGATACCCCTACAATGAGCAGTTCTTC
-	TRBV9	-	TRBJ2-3	CASGSRKYGTDTQYF	TGTGCCAGCGGGTCTAGAAAATACGGCACAGATACGCAGTATTTT
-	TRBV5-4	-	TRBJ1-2	CASSLGLSVNGYTF	TGTGCCAGCAGCTTAGGTCTATCGGTAAATGGCTACACCTTC
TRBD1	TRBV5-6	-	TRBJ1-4	CASSLAGTGDEKLFF	TGTGCCAGCAGCTTGGCCGGGACAGGGGACGAAAAACTGTTTTTT
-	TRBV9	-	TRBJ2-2	CASSVSGFPNTGELFF	TGTGCCAGCAGCGTAAGCGGCTTCCCCAACACCGGGGAGCTGTTTTTT
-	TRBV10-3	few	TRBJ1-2	CAIRTDTYGYTF	TGTGCCATCAGGACAGACACCTATGGCTACACCTTC
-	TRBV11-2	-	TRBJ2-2	CASSLAGTGELFF	TGTGCCAGCAGCTTAGCGGGCACCGGGGAGCTGTTTTTT
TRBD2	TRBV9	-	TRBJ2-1	CASSVGGLAGGNEQFF	TGTGCCAGCAGCGTAGGTGGACTAGCGGGAGGCAATGAGCAGTTCTTC
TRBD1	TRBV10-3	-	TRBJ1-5	CAISEAGTGDGQPQHF	TGTGCCATCAGTGAGGCCGGGACAGGGGATGGTCAGCCCCAGCATTTT
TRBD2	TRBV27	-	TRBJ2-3	CASSTTELAGVPDTQYF	TGTGCCAGCAGTACGACAGAACTAGCGGGAGTTCCAGATACGCAGTATTTT
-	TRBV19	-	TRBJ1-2	CASRGGVGYTF	TGTGCCAGTAGGGGAGGGGTGGGCTACACCTTC
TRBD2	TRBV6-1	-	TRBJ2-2	CASSELAGGTGELFF	TGTGCCAGCAGTGAACTAGCGGGGGGCACCGGGGAGCTGTTTTTT
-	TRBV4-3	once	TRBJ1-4	CASSPTSMGEKLFF	TGCGCCAGCAGCCCAACTAGTATGGGGGAAAAACTGTTTTTT
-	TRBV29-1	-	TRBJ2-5	CSVGETQYF	TGCAGCGTTGGAGAGACCCAGTACTTC
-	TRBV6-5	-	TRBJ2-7	CASSYSFGRVTEQYF	TGTGCCAGCAGTTACTCGTTCGGCAGGGTAACGGAGCAGTACTTC
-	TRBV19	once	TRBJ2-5	CASSPRRTRETQYF	TGTGCCAGTAGTCCTCGACGGACCAGGGAGACCCAGTACTTC
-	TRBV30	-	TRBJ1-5	CAWSRDSNQPQHF	TGTGCCTGGAGCCGGGACAGCAATCAGCCCCAGCATTTT
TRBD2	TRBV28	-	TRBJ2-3	CASSSEREGSFFTDTQYF	TGTGCCAGCAGTTCCGAGCGGGAGGGCTCGTTTTTCACAGATACGCAGTATTTT
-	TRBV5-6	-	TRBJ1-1	CASSADTHTEAFF	TGTGCCAGCAGCGCGGACACGCACACTGAAGCTTTCTTT
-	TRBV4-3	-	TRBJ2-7	CASSGSRANSYEQYF	TGCGCCAGCAGCGGTTCTCGGGCGAACTCCTACGAGCAGTACTTC
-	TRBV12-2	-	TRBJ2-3	CASRPRWLHTDTQYF	TGTGCAAGTCGCCCCAGGTGGCTACACACAGATACGCAGTATTTT
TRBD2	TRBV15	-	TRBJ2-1	CATSREAGDNEQFF	TGTGCCACCAGCAGAGAGGCGGGGGACAATGAGCAGTTCTTC
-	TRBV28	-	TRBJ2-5	CASRKGSTRTQYF	TGTGCCAGCAGGAAGGGGTCGACCAGGACCCAGTACTTC
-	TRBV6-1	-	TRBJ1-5	CASSEKVGLQPQHF	TGTGCCAGCAGTGAAAAAGTAGGGCTTCAGCCCCAGCATTTT
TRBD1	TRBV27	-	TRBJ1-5	CASSLRDRYQPQHF	TGTGCCAGCAGCCTCCGGGACAGGTATCAGCCCCAGCATTTT
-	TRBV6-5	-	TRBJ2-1	CASSEYFSSYNEQFF	TGTGCCAGCTCGGAGTATTTTAGCTCCTACAATGAGCAGTTCTTC
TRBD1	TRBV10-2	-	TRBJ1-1	CASYGQGERDTEAFF	TGCGCCAGCTATGGACAGGGGGAGAGGGACACTGAAGCTTTCTTT
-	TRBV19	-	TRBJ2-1	CAKPVERRFYSYNEQFF	TGTGCCAAACCAGTGGAGCGGAGGTTCTACTCCTACAATGAGCAGTTCTTC
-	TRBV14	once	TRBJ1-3	CASSQFPSSGNTIYF	TGTGCCAGCAGCCAATTTCCCTCCTCTGGAAACACCATATATTTT
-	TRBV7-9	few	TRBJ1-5	CASSLGGQPQHF	TGTGCCAGCAGCTTAGGTGGGCAGCCCCAGCATTTT
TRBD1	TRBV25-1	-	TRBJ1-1	CASSDYMGQGYTEAFF	TGTGCCAGCAGTGATTATATGGGACAGGGCTATACTGAAGCTTTCTTT
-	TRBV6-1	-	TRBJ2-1	CASSESGNTYNEQFF	TGTGCCAGCAGTGAATCAGGGAATACCTACAATGAGCAGTTCTTC
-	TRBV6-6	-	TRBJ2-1	CASLGRDYNEQFF	TGTGCCAGCCTGGGCAGAGACTACAATGAGCAGTTCTTC
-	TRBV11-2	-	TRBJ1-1	CASSLGRYEAFF	TGTGCCAGCAGCTTAGGACGGTATGAAGCTTTCTTT
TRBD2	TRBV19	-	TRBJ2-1	CASSRSGGQFF	TGTGCCAGTAGTAGGAGCGGGGGCCAGTTCTTC
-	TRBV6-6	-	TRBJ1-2	CASSYGTAYTF	TGTGCCAGCAGTTACGGGACGGCATACACCTTC
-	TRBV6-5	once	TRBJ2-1	CASSYGLSNEQFF	TGTGCCAGCAGTTACGGACTATCAAATGAGCAGTTCTTC
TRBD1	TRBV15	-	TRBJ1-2	CATSRVPGGGYGYTF	TGTGCCACCAGCAGAGTGCCAGGGGGCGGCTATGGCTACACCTTC
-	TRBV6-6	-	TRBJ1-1	CASSSGVGKDTEAFF	TGTGCCAGCAGTTCGGGGGTGGGGAAGGACACTGAAGCTTTCTTT
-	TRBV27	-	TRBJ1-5	CASSLWVNQPQHF	TGTGCCAGCAGTTTATGGGTCAATCAGCCCCAGCATTTT
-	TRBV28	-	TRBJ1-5	CASSFRGNNQPQHF	TGTGCCAGCAGTTTTCGGGGGAACAATCAGCCCCAGCATTTT
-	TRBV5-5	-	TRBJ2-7	CASSLGYEQYF	TGTGCCAGCAGCCTAGGCTACGAGCAGTACTTC
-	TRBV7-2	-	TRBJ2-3	CASSLGSGLDTQYF	TGTGCCAGCAGCTTAGGTTCTGGCTTAGATACGCAGTATTTT